These T cell receptor beta chains were read from a single sample in a study of T cell changes during pregnancy in multiple sclerosis. Produced via immunoSEQ multiplex PCR; TCRdb's table is partial and in-frame only. Of roughly 15,000 clones detected, 70% to 90% appear once; the ten largest clones hold 10%. The input for sequencing was CD8+ T cells from peripheral blood mononuclear cells, taken in the second trimester of pregnancy. The receptor source for this set is a female donor in good health, enrolled as a control in a pregnancy study. Each CDR3 is given with its conserved first and last residue. Fields, in order: clone size, D gene, J gene, V gene, CDR3 DNA, CDR3 protein. D genes are given only for firm matches. The size field is filled for only some rows; it gives once, few, many or a size class.

once TRBD1 TRBJ1-2 TRBV7-2 TGTGCCAGCAGCCGGGACAGGGGAGATGGCTACACCTTC CASSRDRGDGYTF
- - TRBJ2-4 TRBV14 TGTGCCAGCACCGAATCAGGGTCCAAAAACATTCAGTACTTC CASTESGSKNIQYF
- TRBD2 TRBJ2-3 TRBV5-8 TGTGCCAGCAGCTTTGGTCTAGCGGGGGGAGATACGCAGTATTTT CASSFGLAGGDTQYF
- - TRBJ2-3 TRBV13 TGTGCCAGCAGCTTAGAACAGGGAATCACAGATACGCAGTATTTT CASSLEQGITDTQYF
- TRBD1 TRBJ2-5 TRBV15 TGTGCCACCAGCACCCATGTCAGGGGGCGTCAGGAGACCCAGTACTTC CATSTHVRGRQETQYF
- TRBD1 TRBJ1-4 TRBV27 TGTGCCAGCAGCTCCGGGACAGGGGGATTGACTAATGAAAAACTGTTTTTT CASSSGTGGLTNEKLFF
once TRBD2 TRBJ2-1 TRBV7-8 TGTGCCAGCAGCCAAAACGGGGGGAGCTCCTACAATGAGCAGTTCTTC CASSQNGGSSYNEQFF
- - TRBJ1-3 TRBV19 TGTGCCAGTAGTCTTGGAAACACCATATATTTT CASSLGNTIYF
- TRBD2 TRBJ2-2 TRBV28 TGTGCCAGCAGTTTGTCACTAGCGGGGGGGCTCGGGGAGCTGTTTTTT CASSLSLAGGLGELFF
- TRBD1 TRBJ2-3 TRBV4-3 TGCGCCAGCAGCCCCGGACAGGGCACAGATACGCAGTATTTT CASSPGQGTDTQYF
- - TRBJ1-1 TRBV4-3 TGCGCCAGCAGCCATAGAACCAGGGGATTGAACACTGAAGCTTTCTTT CASSHRTRGLNTEAFF
once TRBD2 TRBJ2-6 TRBV4-3 TGCGCCAGCAGCCAGACTAGCCAGGGAACTGGGGCCAACGTCCTGACTTTC CASSQTSQGTGANVLTF
- - TRBJ1-1 TRBV13 TGTGCCAGCAGCTTAGGCCCAGTCATGAAGGCTTTCTTT CASSLGPVMKAFF
- - TRBJ1-2 TRBV15 TGTGCCACCAGCAGAGATCTACTGTACAGGGTGGCTAACTATGGCTACACCTTC CATSRDLLYRVANYGYTF
- TRBD1 TRBJ2-2 TRBV4-2 TGTGCCAGCACACAGGGGGAGACCGGGGAGCTGTTTTTT CASTQGETGELFF
- TRBD2 TRBJ2-6 TRBV11-2 TGTGCCAGCAGCTTGGCGGGAGATCTTGGGGCCAACGTCCTGACTTTC CASSLAGDLGANVLTF
- - TRBJ1-5 TRBV4-3 TGCGCCAGCAGCCAAGATGGGCCAGGGCAACCCCAGCATTTT CASSQDGPGQPQHF
once - TRBJ1-1 TRBV7-9 TGTGCCAGCAGCCGTGGTCCAGAAGGAGGAGAGACTGAAGCTTTCTTT CASSRGPEGGETEAFF
- TRBD1 TRBJ2-5 TRBV2 TGTGCCAGCAGCAAAGCCGGGACAGGGGCCCAAGAGACCCAGTACTTC CASSKAGTGAQETQYF
- - TRBJ2-1 TRBV19 TGTGCCAGTAGTCTGGACTGGTCACTTTACAATGAGCAGTTCTTC CASSLDWSLYNEQFF
- TRBD2 TRBJ2-7 TRBV5-4 TGTGCCAGCAAGCCCCGGGGGGTCCTCAGCTACGAGCAGTACTTC CASKPRGVLSYEQYF
- - TRBJ2-7 TRBV6-5 TGTGCCAGCAGTTACAACAGGCAGGGGGGATCCTACGAGCAGTACTTC CASSYNRQGGSYEQYF
- - TRBJ1-2 TRBV12-2 TGTGCAAGTCGCTTAGGGGGGACAGGTTATGGCTACACCTTC CASRLGGTGYGYTF
- - TRBJ1-1 TRBV15 TGTGCCACCAGACGTGGGGAGGAGTTGGGAGCTTTCTTT CATRRGEELGAFF
once - TRBJ2-6 TRBV11-2 TGTGCCAGCAGCCCCCAGGCTGGGGCCAACGTCCTGACTTTC CASSPQAGANVLTF
- - TRBJ2-7 TRBV9 TGTGCCAGCAGCGCCGAGGGAGGGGGGGCCTACGAGCAGTACTTC CASSAEGGGAYEQYF
- TRBD1 TRBJ1-6 TRBV14 TGTGCCAGCAGACACAGGACAGGGGGGGATTCACCCCTCCACTTT CASRHRTGGDSPLHF
- - TRBJ1-5 TRBV4-3 TGCGCCAGCAGCCAAGATCGGGGGGGCTTACAGCCCCAGCATTTT CASSQDRGGLQPQHF
- TRBD2 TRBJ2-3 TRBV7-2 TGTGCCAGCCGAGAGATTAGCGGGTTCAATTTGTTTGAGCAGTATTTT CASREISGFNLFEQYF
- - TRBJ1-4 TRBV7-9 TGTGCCAGCAGCACTAACAGGGATGCAACTAATGAAAAACTGTTTTTT CASSTNRDATNEKLFF
- - TRBJ2-5 TRBV27 TGTGCCAGCAGTCGGGGGTCCCTCGAGTACTTC CASSRGSLEYF
- - TRBJ2-1 TRBV9 TGTGCCAGCAGCCCATTTCCCGACCGGGGGTTGGGGAATGAGCAGTTCTTC CASSPFPDRGLGNEQFF
few TRBD1 TRBJ1-1 TRBV10-3 TGTGCCGCGGGACAGGGCAACACTGAAGCTTTCTTT CAAGQGNTEAFF
- - TRBJ1-1 TRBV4-1 TGCGCCAGCAGCCTAGGTGAGGGGAACACTGAAGCTTTCTTT CASSLGEGNTEAFF
- TRBD2 TRBJ2-7 TRBV28 TGTGCCACCTTCGGGAGGGCCCTGTTCTACGAGCAGTACTTC CATFGRALFYEQYF
- TRBD2 TRBJ2-5 TRBV7-6 TGTGCCAGCAGCTTTTTAGCGGGAGCGCAAGAGACCCAGTACTTC CASSFLAGAQETQYF
once TRBD2 TRBJ2-2 TRBV4-3 TGCGCCAGCAGCCAAACCAGGGAGGGAACCGGGGAGCTGTTTTTT CASSQTREGTGELFF
- - TRBJ1-5 TRBV7-2 TGTGCCAGCAGCCCTCTCGGCAGGGCGGCCCATCAGCCCCAGCATTTT CASSPLGRAAHQPQHF
once - TRBJ1-4 TRBV6-5 TGTGCCAGCAGTTACTCGTATCTAGGTCTGGAAAAACCGTTTTTT CASSYSYLGLEKPFF
- - TRBJ1-1 TRBV4-3 TGCGCCAGCAGCCAAGGTGAGGATCGTTCCACTGAAGCTTTCTTT CASSQGEDRSTEAFF
- - TRBJ1-2 TRBV4-3 TGCGCCAGCAGCCAAGAGCCCCGGGACACCTATGGCTACACCTTC CASSQEPRDTYGYTF
- TRBD1 TRBJ2-1 TRBV9 TGTGCCAGCAGCGTCCGGGACAGGGGTATGAGGAATGAGCAGTTCTTC CASSVRDRGMRNEQFF
- - TRBJ1-1 TRBV7-9 TGTGCCAGCAGCTTATTATCAGGGGAAGGAAACACTGAAGCTTTCTTT CASSLLSGEGNTEAFF
few - TRBJ1-1 TRBV30 TGTGCCTGGAGTACCAGCGGTTTGACTGAAGCTTTCTTT CAWSTSGLTEAFF
- - TRBJ1-1 TRBV23-1 TGCGCCAGCAGTCGTTCCGGTAAGTTTATTGAAGCTTTCTTT CASSRSGKFIEAFF
once TRBD1 TRBJ2-4 TRBV7-2 TGTGCCAGCAGCTCACCGGGACAGAAAAACATTCAGTACTTC CASSSPGQKNIQYF
- TRBD1 TRBJ1-5 TRBV19 TGTGCCAGTCTTGAGCAGGGGGCCGGCAATCAGCCCCAGCATTTT CASLEQGAGNQPQHF
- - TRBJ2-7 TRBV27 TGTGCCAGCAGTTCCACAGGTTTCTACGAGCAGTACTTC CASSSTGFYEQYF
- - TRBJ1-2 TRBV27 TGTGCCAGCAGTTTATCTCCGGAGACCTATGGCTACACCTTC CASSLSPETYGYTF
few - TRBJ2-7 TRBV28 TGTGCCAGCAGTTTACTTGACAGCTCCTACGAGCAGTACTTC CASSLLDSSYEQYF
- TRBD2 TRBJ2-7 TRBV4-3 TGCGCCAGCAGCCAAGATCGGGCGGGGGGGTACTACGAGCAGTACTTC CASSQDRAGGYYEQYF
few - TRBJ1-6 TRBV6-5 TGTGCCAGCAGCTCCTCTAATTCACCCCTCCACTTT CASSSSNSPLHF